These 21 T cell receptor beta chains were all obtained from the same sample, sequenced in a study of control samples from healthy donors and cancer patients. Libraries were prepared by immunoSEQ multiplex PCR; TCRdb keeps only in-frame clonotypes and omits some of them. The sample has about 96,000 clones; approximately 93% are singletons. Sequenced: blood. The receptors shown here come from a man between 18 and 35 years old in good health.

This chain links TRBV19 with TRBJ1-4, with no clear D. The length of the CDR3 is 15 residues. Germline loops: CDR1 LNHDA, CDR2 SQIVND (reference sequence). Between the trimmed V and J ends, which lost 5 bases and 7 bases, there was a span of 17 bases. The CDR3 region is CASSLEADSGEKLFF. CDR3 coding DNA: TGTGCCAGTAGTCTGGAGGCAGACTCTGGTGAAAAACTGTTTTTT.

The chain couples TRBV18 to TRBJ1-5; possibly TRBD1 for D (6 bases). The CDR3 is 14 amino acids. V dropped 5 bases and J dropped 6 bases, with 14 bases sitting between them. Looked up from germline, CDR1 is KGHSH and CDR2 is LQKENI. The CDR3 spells CASSFSGAGQPQHF. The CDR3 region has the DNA TGTGCCAGCTCATTCTCGGGGGCAGGTCAGCCCCAGCATTTT.

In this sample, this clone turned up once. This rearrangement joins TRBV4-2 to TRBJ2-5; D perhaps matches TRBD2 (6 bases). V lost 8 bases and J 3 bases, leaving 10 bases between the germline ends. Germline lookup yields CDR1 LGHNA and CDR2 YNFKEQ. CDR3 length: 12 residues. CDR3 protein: CASGTAEETQYF. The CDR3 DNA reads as TGTGCCAGCGGGACTGCTGAAGAGACCCAGTACTTC.

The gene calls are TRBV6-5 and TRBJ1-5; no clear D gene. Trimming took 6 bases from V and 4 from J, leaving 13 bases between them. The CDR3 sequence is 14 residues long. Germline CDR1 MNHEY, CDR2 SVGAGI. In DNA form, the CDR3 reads TGTGCCAGCAGCAAGGGTAGAGATAATCAGCCCCAGCATTTT. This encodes CASSKGRDNQPQHF.

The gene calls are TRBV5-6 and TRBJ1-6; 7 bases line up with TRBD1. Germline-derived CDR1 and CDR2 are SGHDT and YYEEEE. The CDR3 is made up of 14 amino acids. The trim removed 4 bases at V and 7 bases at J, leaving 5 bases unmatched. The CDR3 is CASSPGTANSPLHF. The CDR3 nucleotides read TGTGCCAGCAGCCCCGGGACAGCGAATTCACCCCTCCACTTT.

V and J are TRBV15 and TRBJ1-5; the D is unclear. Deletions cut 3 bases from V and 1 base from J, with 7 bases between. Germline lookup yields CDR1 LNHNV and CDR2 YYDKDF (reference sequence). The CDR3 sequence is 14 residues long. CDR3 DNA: TGTGCCACCAGCAGCTTGGGGAGCAATCAGCCCCAGCATTTT. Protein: CATSSLGSNQPQHF. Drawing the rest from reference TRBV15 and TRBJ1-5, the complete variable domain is DAMVIQNPRYQVTQFGKPVTLSCSQTLNHNVMYWYQQKSSQAPKLLFHYYDKDFNNEADTPDNFQSRRPNTSFCFLDIRSPGLGDTAMYLCATSSLGSNQPQHFGDGTRLSIL.

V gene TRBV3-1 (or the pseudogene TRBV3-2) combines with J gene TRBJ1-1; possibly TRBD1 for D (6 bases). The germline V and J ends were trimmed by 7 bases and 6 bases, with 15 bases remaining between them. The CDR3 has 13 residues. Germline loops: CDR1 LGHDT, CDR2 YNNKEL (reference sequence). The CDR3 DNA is TGTGCCAGCACCACAGAATCAGGGGCTGAAGCTTTCTTT. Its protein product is CASTTESGAEAFF.

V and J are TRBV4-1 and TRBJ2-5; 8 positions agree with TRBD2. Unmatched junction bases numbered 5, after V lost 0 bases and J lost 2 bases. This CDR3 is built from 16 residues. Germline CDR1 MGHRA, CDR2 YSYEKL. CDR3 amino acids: CASSQDYTGGQETQYF. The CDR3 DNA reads TGCGCCAGCAGCCAAGATTATACGGGGGGGCAAGAGACCCAGTACTTC.

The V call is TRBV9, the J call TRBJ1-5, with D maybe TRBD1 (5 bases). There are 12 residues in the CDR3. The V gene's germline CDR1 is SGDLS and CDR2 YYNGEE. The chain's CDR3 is CASGGVRQPQHF. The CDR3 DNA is TGTGCTTCCGGGGGGGTTCGCCAGCCCCAGCATTTT.

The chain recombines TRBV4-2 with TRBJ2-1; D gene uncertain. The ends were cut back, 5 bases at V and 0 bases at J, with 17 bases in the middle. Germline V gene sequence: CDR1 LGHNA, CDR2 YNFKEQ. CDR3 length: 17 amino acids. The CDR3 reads CASSILAGPISYNEQFF. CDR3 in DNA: TGTGCCAGCAGCATATTAGCCGGGCCCATCTCCTACAATGAGCAGTTCTTC.

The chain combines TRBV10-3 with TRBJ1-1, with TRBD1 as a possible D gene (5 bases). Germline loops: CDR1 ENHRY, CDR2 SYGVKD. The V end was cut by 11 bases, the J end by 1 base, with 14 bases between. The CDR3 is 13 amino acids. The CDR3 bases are TGTGCCGGCTCCGGGACTGGGAACACTGAAGCTTTCTTT. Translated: CAGSGTGNTEAFF.

The CDR3 protein is CASSPSPGTSGNEQYF. The CDR3 nucleotides are TGTGCCAGCAGCCCCAGCCCCGGGACTAGCGGGAACGAGCAGTACTTC. The gene calls are TRBV9 and TRBJ2-7; 13 nucleotides agree with TRBD2. The junction had 9 bases not matched to a gene; V was cut back by 4 bases and J by 5 bases. The germline CDR1 and CDR2 sequences are SGDLS and YYNGEE. There are 16 residues in the CDR3.

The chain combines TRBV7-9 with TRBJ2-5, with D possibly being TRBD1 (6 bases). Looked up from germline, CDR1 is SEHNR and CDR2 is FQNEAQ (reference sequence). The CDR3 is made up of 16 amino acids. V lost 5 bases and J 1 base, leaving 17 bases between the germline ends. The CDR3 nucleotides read TGTGCCAGCAGCCCGGGGATAGTAGGGGGCCAAGAGACCCAGTACTTC. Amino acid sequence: CASSPGIVGGQETQYF.

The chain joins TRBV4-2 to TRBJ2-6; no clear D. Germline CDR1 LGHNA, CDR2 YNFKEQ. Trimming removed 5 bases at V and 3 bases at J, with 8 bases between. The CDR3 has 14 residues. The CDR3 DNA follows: TGTGCCAGCAGCTCCCTAATTGGGGCCAACGTCCTGACTTTC. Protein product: CASSSLIGANVLTF.

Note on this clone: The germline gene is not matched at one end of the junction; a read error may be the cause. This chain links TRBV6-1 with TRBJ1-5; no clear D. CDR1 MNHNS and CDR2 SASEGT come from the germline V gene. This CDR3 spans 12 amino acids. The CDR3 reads CASSEVDPPGYF. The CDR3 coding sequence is TGTGCCAGCAGTGAAGTGGACCCTCCCGGGTATTTT.

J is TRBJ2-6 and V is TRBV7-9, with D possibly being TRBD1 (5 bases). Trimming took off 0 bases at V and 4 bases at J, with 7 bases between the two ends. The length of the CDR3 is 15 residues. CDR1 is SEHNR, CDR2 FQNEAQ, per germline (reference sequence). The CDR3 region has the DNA TGTGCCAGCAGCTTAGCAGGGGCCGGGGCCAACGTCCTGACTTTC. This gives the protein CASSLAGAGANVLTF.

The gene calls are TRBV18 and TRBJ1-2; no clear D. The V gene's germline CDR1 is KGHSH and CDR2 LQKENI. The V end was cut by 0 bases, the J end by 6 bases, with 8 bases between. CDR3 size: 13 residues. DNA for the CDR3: TGTGCCAGCTCACCACCCCTCGGGGATGGCTACACCTTC. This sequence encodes CASSPPLGDGYTF.

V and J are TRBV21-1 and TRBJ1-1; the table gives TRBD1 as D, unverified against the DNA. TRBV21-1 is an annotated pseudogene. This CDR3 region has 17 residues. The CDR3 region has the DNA TGTGCCAGCAGCCCGACCAGACCGGGACAGGGGGTCACTGAAGCTTTCTTT. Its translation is CASSPTRPGQGVTEAFF.

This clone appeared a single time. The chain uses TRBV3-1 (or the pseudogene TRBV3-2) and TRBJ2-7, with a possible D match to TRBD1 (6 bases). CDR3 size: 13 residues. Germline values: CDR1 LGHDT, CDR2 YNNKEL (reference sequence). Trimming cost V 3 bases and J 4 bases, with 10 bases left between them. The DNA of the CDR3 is TGTGCCAGCAGCCAGGACAGACCGTACGAGCAGTACTTC. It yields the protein CASSQDRPYEQYF.

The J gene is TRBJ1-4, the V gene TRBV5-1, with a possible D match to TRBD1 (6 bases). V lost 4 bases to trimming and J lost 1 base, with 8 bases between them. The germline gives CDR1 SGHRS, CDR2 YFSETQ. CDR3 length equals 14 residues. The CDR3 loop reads CASSKDRTNEKLFF. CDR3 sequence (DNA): TGCGCCAGCAGCAAGGACAGAACTAATGAAAAACTGTTTTTT.

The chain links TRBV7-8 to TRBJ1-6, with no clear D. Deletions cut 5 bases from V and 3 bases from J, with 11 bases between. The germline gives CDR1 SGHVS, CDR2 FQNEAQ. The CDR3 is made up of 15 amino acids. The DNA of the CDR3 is TGTGCCAGCAGCGACACGCCGGGCTATAATTCACCCCTCCACTTT. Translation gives CASSDTPGYNSPLHF.